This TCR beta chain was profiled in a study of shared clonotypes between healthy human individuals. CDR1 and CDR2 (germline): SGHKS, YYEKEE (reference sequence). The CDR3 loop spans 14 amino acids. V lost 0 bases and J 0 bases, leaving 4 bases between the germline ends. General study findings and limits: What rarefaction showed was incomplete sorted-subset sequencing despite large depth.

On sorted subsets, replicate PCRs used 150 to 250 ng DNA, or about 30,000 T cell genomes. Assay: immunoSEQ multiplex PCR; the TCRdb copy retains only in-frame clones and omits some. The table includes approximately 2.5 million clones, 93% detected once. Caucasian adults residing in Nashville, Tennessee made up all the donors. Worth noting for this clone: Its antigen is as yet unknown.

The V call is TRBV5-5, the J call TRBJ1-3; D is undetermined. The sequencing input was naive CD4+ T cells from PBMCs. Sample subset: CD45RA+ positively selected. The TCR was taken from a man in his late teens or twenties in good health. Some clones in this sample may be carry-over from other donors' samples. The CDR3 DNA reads TGTGCCAGCAGCTTGGCAAGCTCTGGAAACACCATATATTTT. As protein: CASSLASSGNTIYF.